The table lists the clone carrying this TCR beta chain with a count of one. This sample was included in a study of blood T cell repertoires in COVID-19. Study at large: PBMCs, B-cell-depleted T cells, or T cells provided the cDNA or gDNA that made up the material.

Profiling relied on immunoSEQ multiplex PCR, and the TCRdb table lists in-frame clones only, not all of them. The table includes under 200,000 clones, approximately 80% detected once. Seattle patient enrollment occurred during active infection, with longitudinal follow-up thereafter. The CDR3 has 15 residues. From germline, CDR1 is MNHEY and CDR2 SMNVEV (reference sequence). V dropped 6 bases and J dropped 2; count of bases not matched to a gene: 7. This sequence joins TRBV27 and TRBJ2-7; TRBD2 agrees at 10 bases. The origin of this receptor is a woman aged 80 or older with COVID-19, enrolled during active disease. Sequencing was done on a sample of peripheral blood. The CDR3 loop is CASSRSGRPTYEQYF. DNA of the CDR3: TGTGCCAGCAGCCGTAGCGGGAGGCCAACCTACGAGCAGTACTTC.